These T cell receptor beta chains were read from a single sample in a study of CD8+ T cells in alopecia areata. The data were produced by immunoSEQ multiplex PCR, yet TCRdb's version contains in-frame clones alone and is incomplete. The table includes 200,000 or so clones, roughly 50% detected once. The material was CD4+ T cells sorted from blood, obtained at week 24, from a patient treated with tofacitinib. The receptor source for this set is a human donor with alopecia areata. The conserved cysteine and the conserved F or W are not part of the CDR3 here. A D gene is named only where the DNA matches it firmly.

TRBV2	TRBJ2-1	TRBD1	ASSRDSSYNEQF
TRBV4-3	TRBJ2-2	-	ASSQEGGRAGELF
TRBV5-4	TRBJ2-1	-	ASSMRGRYNEQF
TRBV29-1	TRBJ2-2	-	SVGGTTNTGELF
TRBV29-1	TRBJ2-3	TRBD2	SVEGSGGTDTQY
TRBV29-1	TRBJ1-1	-	SVRQYLMNTEAF
TRBV7-8	TRBJ2-1	-	ASSFKGQYNEQF
TRBV6-5	TRBJ2-6	-	ASSRNPPGANVLT
TRBV9	TRBJ1-1	TRBD1	ASSTGQPNTEAF
TRBV28	TRBJ1-1	TRBD1	ASSRDGTAEAF
TRBV2	TRBJ2-5	-	ASSRRTAQETQY
TRBV5-4	TRBJ1-1	TRBD1	ASSYDRVTNTEAF
TRBV20-1	TRBJ2-1	TRBD2	SSGVGEQF
TRBV27	TRBJ1-5	-	ASSFVGRDQPQH
TRBV7-8	TRBJ2-5	-	ASSSMTGNQETQY
TRBV5-1	TRBJ2-1	TRBD1	ASRDRGLRSYNEQF
TRBV7-9	TRBJ1-3	-	ASSHRQFSGNTIY
TRBV27	TRBJ2-2	TRBD2	ASLAGGLSTGELF
TRBV14	TRBJ1-5	-	ASSQDQGQPQH
TRBV4-1	TRBJ1-1	TRBD1	ASRTTGGIGTEAF
TRBV27	TRBJ1-5	-	ASSSPAHNQPQH
TRBV14	TRBJ2-7	TRBD2	ASGLAGSEQY
TRBV2	TRBJ2-5	-	ASSEAGVETQY
TRBV20-1	TRBJ2-3	-	SARFFDTQY
TRBV30	TRBJ2-7	-	AWDRGGGVAYEQY
TRBV29-1	TRBJ2-2	TRBD2	SVTSSGGYAGELF
TRBV6-5	TRBJ1-2	-	ASSRDWGLNYGYT
TRBV5-1	TRBJ2-3	TRBD2	ASSLGLAGATTDTQY
TRBV28	TRBJ1-2	-	ASRIVGVYGYT
TRBV7-9	TRBJ2-5	-	ASSLEARETQY
TRBV5-1	TRBJ2-4	TRBD2	ASSLSGTKNIQY